The clone carrying this T cell receptor beta chain came up a few times. The antigen is not known. Through MiXCR, TCRdb re-clonotyped the PCR reads. Of some 32,000 clones listed, about 20% were seen once; the top ten hold under 9.5%. The data belong to a study of metastatic and nonmetastatic thyroid tumors. Broader study findings: Patients with malignant thyroid tumors reportedly had significantly higher TCR beta diversity than those with benign nodules, in blood and tumor.

Each patient went into thyroid surgery without having received any treatment. This receptor was identified in a female donor with papillary thyroid cancer or a benign thyroid nodule (not recorded which). Some clones in this sample may be carry-over from other donors' samples. The sequencing input was blood.

The DNA for the CDR3 is TGTGCCAGCAGTGAAGCGAAGGGACCCGAAAGGGACGCTTTCTTT. Protein: CASSEAKGPERDAFF. V and J are TRBV6-1 and TRBJ1-1; a weak D match, TRBD1 (5 bases). The germline gives CDR1 MNHNS, CDR2 SASEGT. V was pared by 0 bases and J by 11 bases, with 19 bases between. This CDR3 is 15 amino acids long.